This T cell receptor (beta chain) was sequenced during a study of blood T cells in healthy people across ages. As concerns this clonotype: The antigen remains unidentified.

Study-wide results and caveats: Percentage of naive T cells showed a strong correlation with TCR beta diversity.

The second PCR ran roughly 7 to 11 cycles with a sample-barcoded 5' primer and J-beta primers. TCRdb processed the 5' RACE reads anew with MiXCR; each CDR3 protein has one entry. This sample has some 1.6 million distinct CDR3 sequences; approximately 32% occur once, and the top ten carry over 9%. This sequence was found in a woman in her 30s in good health. Material: blood.

The CDR3 DNA is TGTGCCAGCAGCTTAGCGGAGGGGGCGGACTATGGCTACACCTTC. Its translation: CASSLAEGADYGYTF. This rearrangement joins TRBV7-2 to TRBJ1-2, with 7 nucleotides matching TRBD1. Trimming took 0 bases from V and 3 from J; bases not matched to a gene: 4. This CDR3 is built from 15 residues. Germline CDR1 and CDR2: SGHTA and FQGNSA.